A selection of T cell receptor beta chains follows, all from one sample in a study of blood T cell repertoires in COVID-19. This table comes from immunoSEQ multiplex PCR, and its TCRdb copy is limited to in-frame clones, with some not included. The table has 350,000 or so clones, 80% to 90% seen once. Sequences were obtained from PBMCs or T cells enriched from blood (not recorded which). Every receptor here comes from a woman aged 40 to 55 with acute COVID-19. Each CDR3 is given with its conserved first and last residue. A D gene is named only where the DNA matches it firmly. Clone size is shown for a subset of rows, as once, few, many or a class of expanded clone.

cdr3_length,j_call,clone_size,d_call,v_call,cdr3_nt,cdr3_aa
14,TRBJ2-2,.,TRBD1,TRBV14,TGTGCCAGCAGTCGGGACAGTAACACCGGGGAGCTGTTTTTT,CASSRDSNTGELFF
14,TRBJ1-1,.,.,TRBV11-2,TGTGCCAGCAGCGCAATAAACAGGGAAATGGAAGCTTTCTTT,CASSAINREMEAFF
15,TRBJ2-3,.,.,TRBV5-1,TGCGCCAGCAGCTTGACAGGGATCCAGACAGATACGCAGTATTTT,CASSLTGIQTDTQYF
12,TRBJ2-4,.,.,TRBV12-3/TRBV12-4,TGTGCCAGCAGTTTAGCTCGTAACATTCAGTACTTC,CASSLARNIQYF
15,TRBJ1-3,once,TRBD1,TRBV6-5,TGTGCCAGCAGTATCCGACAGGGGCTAGGAAACACCATATATTTT,CASSIRQGLGNTIYF
18,TRBJ2-2,.,TRBD2,TRBV4-3,TGCGCCAGCAGCCAAGATCTGGCGGGGGGCACGGACACCGGGGAGCTGTTTTTT,CASSQDLAGGTDTGELFF
16,TRBJ1-1,.,TRBD1,TRBV18,TGTGCCAGCTCACCACCATACAGGGGTGGATTCACTGAAGCTTTCTTT,CASSPPYRGGFTEAFF
16,TRBJ2-6,few,.,TRBV7-9,TGTGCCAGCAGCTTACGGGGGGCGCCCGGGGCCAACGTCCTGACTTTC,CASSLRGAPGANVLTF
13,TRBJ2-5,few,.,TRBV3-1/TRBV3-2,TGTGCCAGCAGCCGTAGGGGGGGGGAGACCCAGTACTTC,CASSRRGGETQYF
15,TRBJ1-5,.,.,TRBV28,TGTGCCAGCAGTTTACTCAGGGATGGCAATCAGCCCCAGCATTTT,CASSLLRDGNQPQHF
16,TRBJ2-4,.,.,TRBV4-1,TGCGCCAGCAGCCAAGACTGGACTCTCGGGGAGAACATTCAGTACTTC,CASSQDWTLGENIQYF
15,TRBJ2-5,once,.,TRBV5-8,TGTGCCAGCAGCTTCGAGGGCGGGGCCCGGGAGACCCAGTACTTC,CASSFEGGARETQYF
15,TRBJ1-4,.,.,TRBV5-4,TGTGCCAGCAGCGGCTCACAGGGCCTCAATGAAAAACTGTTTTTT,CASSGSQGLNEKLFF
14,TRBJ1-4,.,TRBD1,TRBV6-2/TRBV6-3,TGTGCCAGCAGTTACGGGACAGGGGTTGGGAAACTGTTTTTT,CASSYGTGVGKLFF
17,TRBJ1-4,.,.,TRBV15,TGTGCCACCAGCAGAGAAGGCAAGTCAGGTCTTAATGAAAAACTGTTTTTT,CATSREGKSGLNEKLFF
16,TRBJ2-5,.,.,TRBV28,TGTGCCAGCAGTCACAGGCAGGGCGGGACTCAAGAGACCCAGTACTTC,CASSHRQGGTQETQYF
14,TRBJ2-6,.,.,TRBV10-3,TGTGCCATCAGCGGACACTCTGGGGCCAACGTCCTGACTTTC,CAISGHSGANVLTF
14,TRBJ2-2,.,.,TRBV7-2,TGTGCCAGCAGACCGGCCGGGACTACCGGGGAGCTGTTTTTT,CASRPAGTTGELFF
15,TRBJ2-7,once,.,TRBV4-3,TGCGCCAGCAGCCAAGTGGTGTCAGGGAACTACGAGCAGTACTTC,CASSQVVSGNYEQYF
15,TRBJ1-6,.,.,TRBV5-1,TGCGCCAGCAGCTTGGAGGGAGGGGTTCGGTCACCCCTCCACTTT,CASSLEGGVRSPLHF
14,TRBJ1-6,.,.,TRBV27,TGTGCCAGCATCTTCAGGACAGATAATTCACCCCTCCACTTT,CASIFRTDNSPLHF
13,TRBJ2-7,.,.,TRBV27,TGTGCCAGCAGTGCCCAACTCCCCGGGAGTCAGTACTTC,CASSAQLPGSQYF
16,TRBJ2-7,few,TRBD1,TRBV19,TGTGCCAGTAGGGCCCCCGGGACAGGGGGAGCCTACGAGCAGTACTTC,CASRAPGTGGAYEQYF
13,TRBJ1-1,.,.,TRBV14,TGTGCCAGCAGCCAACGGTTGGACACTGAAGCTTTCTTT,CASSQRLDTEAFF
16,TRBJ2-7,.,TRBD1,TRBV2,TGTGCCAGCAGTGTGGGACGGGACAGGGGTCCCTACGAGCAGTACTTC,CASSVGRDRGPYEQYF
14,TRBJ1-2,few,.,TRBV18,TGTGCCAGCTCGACCGGGGCAGGGGACTATGGCTACACCTTC,CASSTGAGDYGYTF
14,TRBJ1-5,.,.,TRBV7-9,TGTGCCAGCAGCTTGGCAGGGAATAATCAGCCCCAGCATTTT,CASSLAGNNQPQHF
17,TRBJ2-3,.,.,TRBV5-4,TGTGCCAGCAGCTTCCCCTTACAGACAGGGAGGACAGATACGCAGTATTTT,CASSFPLQTGRTDTQYF
15,TRBJ2-2,once,.,TRBV7-2,TGTGCCAGCAGCTTAGCGGGGGGGCATGTCGGGGAGCTGTTTTTT,CASSLAGGHVGELFF
14,TRBJ1-2,.,TRBD1,TRBV6-5,TGTGCCAGCAGAAAACAGGGGTCTAACTATGGCTACACCTTC,CASRKQGSNYGYTF
14,TRBJ1-2,once,.,TRBV3-1/TRBV3-2,TGTGCCAGCAGCCATGAAGACAGAAAATATGGCTACACCTTC,CASSHEDRKYGYTF
14,TRBJ1-6,.,.,TRBV2,TGTGCCAGCAACCCGTACCCGTACGGTTCACCCCTCCACTTT,CASNPYPYGSPLHF
14,TRBJ1-6,.,TRBD1,TRBV18,TGTGCCAGCTCTCTGGGACAGGGGACTACACCCCTCCACTTT,CASSLGQGTTPLHF
13,TRBJ1-2,few,.,TRBV3-1/TRBV3-2,TGTGCCAGCAGCCAAGATGAGAACTATGGCTACACCTTC,CASSQDENYGYTF
13,TRBJ1-5,few,.,TRBV12-3/TRBV12-4,TGTGCCAGCAGAGGAGAAGCCAATCAGCCCCAGCATTTT,CASRGEANQPQHF
14,TRBJ1-2,.,.,TRBV7-8,TGTGCCAGCAGCTCGGAGAGGGGGAACTATGGCTACACCTTC,CASSSERGNYGYTF